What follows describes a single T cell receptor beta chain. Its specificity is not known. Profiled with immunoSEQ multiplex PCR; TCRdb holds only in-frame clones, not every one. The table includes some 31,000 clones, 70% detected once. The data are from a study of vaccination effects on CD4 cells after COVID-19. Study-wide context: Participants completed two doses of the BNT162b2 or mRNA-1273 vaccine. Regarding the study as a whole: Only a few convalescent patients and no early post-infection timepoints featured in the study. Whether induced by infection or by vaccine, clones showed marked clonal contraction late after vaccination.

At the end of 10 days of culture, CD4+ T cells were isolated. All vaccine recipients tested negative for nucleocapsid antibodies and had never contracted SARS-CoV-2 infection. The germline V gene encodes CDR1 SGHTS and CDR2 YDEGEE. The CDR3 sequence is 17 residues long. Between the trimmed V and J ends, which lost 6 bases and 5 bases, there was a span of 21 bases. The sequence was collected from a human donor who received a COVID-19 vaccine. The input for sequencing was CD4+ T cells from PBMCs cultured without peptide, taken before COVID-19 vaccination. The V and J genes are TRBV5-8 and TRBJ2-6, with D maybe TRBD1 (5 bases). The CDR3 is CASTDRAARVRANVLTF. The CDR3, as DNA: TGTGCCAGCACCGATAGGGCGGCCAGGGTTAGGGCCAACGTCCTGACTTTC.